Here is one T cell receptor (beta chain) with its context. Its antigen remains unidentified. No base quality information exists; no much larger clone differs at one position. The entry originates in a study of follicular helper T cells after annual influenza vaccination (dated by TCRdb to 2016 to 2017). About the investigation overall: Blood was drawn on days 0, 7 and 28 after each seasonal influenza vaccination. To study recall of cTfh clones, some subjects were followed across successive annual vaccinations spanning the 2013-2014, 2014-2015 and 2015-2016 seasons. One week after vaccination, a second recruited cohort of eleven to twelve subjects (Table S1) displayed a similar ICOS+CD38+ cTfh response. Multi-year samples were available for six subjects, with four spanning two vaccination seasons and two spanning three seasons. The 2015 samples were processed right after collection, while the 2013-2014 samples were cryopreserved. Beyond this particular receptor, the publication reports: In evaluating whether influenza clones were enriched, the possibility that the far larger non-cTfh compartments were undersampled could not be ruled out. ICOS+CD38+ cTfh clonality correlated with the frequency of that population, and its change correlated with the change in circulating plasmablast frequency. Day 7 ICOS+CD38+ clones were most often found later in ICOS-CD38- cTfh, suggesting that subset may serve as a memory reservoir. Only roughly 9-20% of analyzed cells yielded productive TCRB sequences, so sampling of rare clonotypes was not possible. Successive annual vaccinations recalled a recurrent oligoclonal ICOS+CD38+ cTfh response that contained tetramer and AIM influenza-specific clonotypes.

Libraries were built with the immunoSEQ multiplex PCR assay. Adaptive Biotechnologies carried out TCRB amplification, library preparation, sequencing and preliminary bioinformatics at Survey level resolution. The published analysis was carried out like this. In R, clonality was calculated as 1 minus the normalized Shannon entropy, and the Gini index was computed using the R package ineq. To get the overlap score, the summed counts of shared sequences were divided by the total counts of all sequences in both of the compared samples. Fisher's exact test, with an assumed theoretical repertoire of 10^7 TCRB sequences, was used to assess the significance of shared clonotypes. TCRdb holds this immuneACCESS table with in-frame rearrangements only. Some clones are missing; in checked studies, unresolved V genes explain under half, and the rest has no known cause. V, J and clone size reflect that table, while D and trimming were determined from the DNA. For this sample there are fewer than 15,000 clones; 65% to 85% appear just once. Together, the top ten hold roughly 0.42% of the sample.

The time point label, read with the paper, signifies: 2015-2016 season, pre-vaccination. Seasonal inactivated influenza vaccine (Fluvarix) was administered to adults, and sorted blood CD4 subsets were tracked by TCRB sequencing before and after vaccination. To be eligible, subjects had to live in the community and must not have received influenza vaccine in the previous 6 months. Reasons for exclusion included contraindications to influenza vaccine, substance abuse, HIV/AIDS, active malignancy, immunomodulatory medication, and active illness such as respiratory infection. Per time point, between roughly 40 and 110 mL of blood was sampled. PBMC were isolated using Ficoll-Paque PLUS or SepMate separation. As a non-Tfh subset for comparison, CXCR5- memory CD4 T cells were sorted. Before DNA extraction, cell subsets were sorted from PBMC on a BD FACS Aria. The germline V and J ends show losses of 7 bases and 2 bases respectively, and no gene match explains 9 bases of the junction. The germline V gene (reference sequence) gives CDR1 as GTSNPN and CDR2 as SVGIG. From the cysteine up to the phenylalanine, the CDR3 has a length of 17 residues. Solely the CDR3 DNA is kept, with 51 bases framed from the first base.

The rearrangement joined TRBV30 to TRBJ2-6; TRBD1 lines up with 12 middle nucleotides. The starting material was CXCR5- memory CD4+ T cells sorted from blood, obtained on the day of influenza vaccination. The intended sense of this specimen's cell subset or site label: CXCR5- memory CD4 T cells. The TCR was taken from an adult who received the influenza vaccine. In nucleotides, the sequence is TGTGCCTATTTCCGGGACAGGGGGCGTCCTGGGGCCAACGTCCTGACTTTC. The encoded protein is CAYFRDRGRPGANVLTF.